Below, one T cell receptor beta chain is given with its context. Its antigen is undetermined. This CDR3 has 17 amino acids. The V gene end was trimmed by 1 base and the J gene end by 1 base; junction bases not matched to a gene: 5. Germline CDR1 reads SGHRS; CDR2 reads YFSETQ. This sample stems from a study of cytomegalovirus exposure and HLA in healthy donors. General study points: Apparent HLA restriction characterized most CMV-associated TCR beta chains in a later analysis. Cytomegalovirus-associated status was assigned to roughly 160 TCR beta chains.

Both 60 Vbeta primers and 13 Jbeta primers went into the PCR. Using immunoSEQ multiplex PCR, the repertoire was profiled, and TCRdb retains in-frame clones only, with some absent. The sample lists 180,000 or so clones, roughly 80% occurring once. This TCR was sampled from a woman between 50 and 59 years old in good health and CMV-seropositive. V gene TRBV5-1 combines with J gene TRBJ2-3; 11 nucleotides align to TRBD2. The sample taken for sequencing was PBMCs. In DNA form, the CDR3 reads TGCGCCAGCAGCTTGACTAGCGGGAGATGGGGCACAGATACGCAGTATTTT. This sequence encodes CASSLTSGRWGTDTQYF. Using reference TRBV5-1 and TRBJ2-3 for the parts outside the CDR3, the full variable domain is KAGVTQTPRYLIKTRGQQVTLSCSPISGHRSVSWYQQTPGQGLQFLFEYFSETQRNKGNFPGRFSGRQFSNSRSEMNVSTLELGDSALYLCASSLTSGRWGTDTQYFGPGTRLTVL.